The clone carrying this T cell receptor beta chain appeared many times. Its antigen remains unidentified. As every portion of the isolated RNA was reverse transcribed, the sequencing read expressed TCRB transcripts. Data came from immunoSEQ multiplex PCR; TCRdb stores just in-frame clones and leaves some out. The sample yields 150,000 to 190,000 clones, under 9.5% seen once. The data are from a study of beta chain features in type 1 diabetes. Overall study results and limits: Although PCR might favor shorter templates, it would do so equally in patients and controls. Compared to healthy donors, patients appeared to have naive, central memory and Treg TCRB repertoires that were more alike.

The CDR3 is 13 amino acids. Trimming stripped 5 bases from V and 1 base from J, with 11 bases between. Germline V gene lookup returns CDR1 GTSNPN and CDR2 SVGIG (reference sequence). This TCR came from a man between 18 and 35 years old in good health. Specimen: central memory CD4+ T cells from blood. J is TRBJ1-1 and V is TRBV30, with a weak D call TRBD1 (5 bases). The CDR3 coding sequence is TGTGCCTGGTGGACAATGACGAACACTGAAGCTTTCTTT. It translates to CAWWTMTNTEAFF.